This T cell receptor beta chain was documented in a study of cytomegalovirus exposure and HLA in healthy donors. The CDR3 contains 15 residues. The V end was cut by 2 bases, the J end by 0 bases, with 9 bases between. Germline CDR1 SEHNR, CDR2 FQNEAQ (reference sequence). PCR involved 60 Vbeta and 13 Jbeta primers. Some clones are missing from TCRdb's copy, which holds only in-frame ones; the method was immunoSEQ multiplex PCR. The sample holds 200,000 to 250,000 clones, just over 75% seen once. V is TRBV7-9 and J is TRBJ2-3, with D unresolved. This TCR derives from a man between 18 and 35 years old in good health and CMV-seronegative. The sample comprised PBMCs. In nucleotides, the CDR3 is TGTGCCAGCAGCTTAAGCTCCGGGAGCACAGATACGCAGTATTTT. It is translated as CASSLSSGSTDTQYF. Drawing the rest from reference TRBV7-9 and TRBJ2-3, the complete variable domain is DTGVSQNPRHKITKRGQNVTFRCDPISEHNRLYWYRQTLGQGPEFLTYFQNEAQLEKSRLLSDRFSAERPKGSFSTLEIQRTEQGDSAMYLCASSLSSGSTDTQYFGPGTRLTVL.